This TCR beta chain was profiled in a study of T cells in Graves' hyperthyroidism and ophthalmopathy. General study findings and limits: The model made its ophthalmopathy prediction, and onset followed a median about 6.8 months later. Most thyroid clonotypes that were expanded above 0.001 also turned up in blood.

Trimming shortened V by 5 bases and J by 1 base, and 11 bases separated the two germline ends. Germline CDR1 and CDR2: LNHDA and SQIVND (reference sequence). CDR3 length equals 14 residues. Amplification targeted TCR beta CDR3 regions from RNA transcripts. An initial round of RT-PCR targeting the TCR CDR3 relied on the HTBI primer set. TCRdb reprocessed the multiplex PCR reads with MiXCR, giving one entry per CDR3 protein. The sample includes about 520,000 distinct CDR3 sequences, approximately 24% of them seen just once. With respect to this clonotype: As yet, its antigen is unknown.

Uncontrolled infection, other autoimmune disease, pregnancy or lactation led to exclusion. For the diagnoses, clinical symptoms, serum thyroxine and TRAb, thyroid ultrasound and orbital computed tomography were used. Specimen: blood. This TCR came from a woman in her twenties or thirties with Graves' ophthalmopathy. V is TRBV19 and J is TRBJ2-5; D perhaps matches TRBD1 (5 bases). The CDR3 sequence is CASSLGVGQETQYF. The DNA of the CDR3 is TGTGCCAGTAGTCTAGGGGTAGGCCAAGAGACCCAGTACTTC.